There are a few counts of the clone carrying this TCR beta chain. The antigen is not known. These data belong to a study of beta chain features in type 1 diabetes. Study-level points and caveats: Across all four CD4+ subsets, people with type 1 diabetes showed modestly shorter TCRB CDR3s. For type 1 diabetes patients, VDJ junctions showed fewer insertions and more deletions.

Germline lookup yields CDR1 MNHEY and CDR2 SMNVEV (reference sequence). V lost 2 bases, J lost 7 bases, and 8 bases lay in between. The CDR3 contains 12 residues. In total, each donor contributed a single heparinised blood draw that averaged around 100 mL. Via CD45RO/CCR7/CD25/CD127/CD95/CD27, cells of the CD4+ naive, central memory, regulatory and stem cell-like memory subsets were sorted. Isolated RNA was reverse transcribed in full, so expressed TCRB transcripts were sequenced. TCRdb's table, derived via immunoSEQ multiplex PCR, lists solely in-frame clones and lacks some. The table records 150,000 to 200,000 clones, around 7.9% of them present only once.

The TCR sequence derives from a man younger than 35 with type 1 diabetes. The specimen sequenced was central memory CD4+ T cells from blood. This chain links TRBV27 with TRBJ1-2, with D perhaps TRBD1 (5 bases). The CDR3 spells CASSLQGSGYTF. The CDR3, as DNA: TGTGCCAGCAGTTTACAGGGTTCTGGCTACACCTTC.